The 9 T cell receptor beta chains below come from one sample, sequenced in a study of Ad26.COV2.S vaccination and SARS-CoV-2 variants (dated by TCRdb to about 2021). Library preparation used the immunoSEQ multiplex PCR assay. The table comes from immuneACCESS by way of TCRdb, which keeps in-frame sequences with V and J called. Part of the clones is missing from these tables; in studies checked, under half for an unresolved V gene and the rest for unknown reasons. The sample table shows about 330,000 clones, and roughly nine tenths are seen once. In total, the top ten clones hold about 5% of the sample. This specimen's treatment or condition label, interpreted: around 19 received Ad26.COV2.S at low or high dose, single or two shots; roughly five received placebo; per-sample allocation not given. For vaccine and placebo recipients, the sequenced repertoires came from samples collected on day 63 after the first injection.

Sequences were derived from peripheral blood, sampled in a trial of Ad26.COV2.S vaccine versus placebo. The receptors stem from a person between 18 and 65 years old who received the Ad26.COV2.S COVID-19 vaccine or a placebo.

CDR3 sequence (DNA): TGTGCCAGCAGCCCGGGACAGGGGGCGCAGATTGGTGGCTACACCTTC. As protein: CASSPGQGAQIGGYTF. This chain connects TRBV5-5 to TRBJ1-2, with 12 bases identical to TRBD1. Germline-derived CDR1 and CDR2 are SGHKS and YYEKEE (reference sequence). CDR3 length: 16 amino acids. Trimming cost V 4 bases and J 7 bases; bases outside gene matches: 11.

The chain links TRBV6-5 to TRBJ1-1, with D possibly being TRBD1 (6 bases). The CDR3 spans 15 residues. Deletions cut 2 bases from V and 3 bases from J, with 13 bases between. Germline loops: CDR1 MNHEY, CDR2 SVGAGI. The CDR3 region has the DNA TGTGCCAGCAGTTACCAACAGGGCTATCACACTGAAGCTTTCTTT. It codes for CASSYQQGYHTEAFF.

CDR3 sequence reads: CASSGGQTNTEAFF. The CDR3 nucleotides read TGTGCCAGCAGTGGCGGCCAGACGAACACTGAAGCTTTCTTT. The rearrangement uses TRBV27 and TRBJ1-1; D is undetermined. The CDR3 runs to 14 residues. V was clipped by 5 bases and J by 1 base, with 11 bases between them. Germline lookup yields CDR1 MNHEY and CDR2 SMNVEV (reference sequence).

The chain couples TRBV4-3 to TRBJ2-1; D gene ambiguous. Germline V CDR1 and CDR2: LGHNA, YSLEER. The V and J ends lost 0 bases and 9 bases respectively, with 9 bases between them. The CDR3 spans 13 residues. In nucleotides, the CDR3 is TGCGCCAGCAGCCAAGATTACGGGTTTGAGCAGTTCTTC. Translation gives CASSQDYGFEQFF.

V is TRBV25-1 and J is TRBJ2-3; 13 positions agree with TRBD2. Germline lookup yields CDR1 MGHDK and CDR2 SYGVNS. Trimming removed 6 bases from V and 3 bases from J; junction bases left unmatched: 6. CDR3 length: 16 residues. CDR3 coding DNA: TGTGCCAGCAGGGCCGGGGGACTAGCGGGAACAGATACGCAGTATTTT. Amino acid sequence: CASRAGGLAGTDTQYF.

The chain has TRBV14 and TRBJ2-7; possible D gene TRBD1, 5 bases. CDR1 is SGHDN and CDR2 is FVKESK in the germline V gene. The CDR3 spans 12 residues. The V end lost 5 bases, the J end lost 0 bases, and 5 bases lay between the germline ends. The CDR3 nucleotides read TGTGCCAGCAGCGACAGCTCCTACGAGCAGTACGTC. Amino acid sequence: CASSDSSYEQYV.

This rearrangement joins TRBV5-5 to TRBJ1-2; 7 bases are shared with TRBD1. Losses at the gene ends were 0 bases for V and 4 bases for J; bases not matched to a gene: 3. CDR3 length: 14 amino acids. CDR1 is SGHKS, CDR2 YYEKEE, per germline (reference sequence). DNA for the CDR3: TGTGCCAGCAGCTTGGAGGGACAGATCTATGGCTACACCTTC. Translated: CASSLEGQIYGYTF. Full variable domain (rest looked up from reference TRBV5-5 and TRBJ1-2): DAGVTQSPTHLIKTRGQQVTLRCSPISGHKSVSWYQQVLGQGPQFIFQYYEKEERGRGNFPDRFSARQFPNYSSELNVNALLLGDSALYLCASSLEGQIYGYTFGSGTRLTVV.

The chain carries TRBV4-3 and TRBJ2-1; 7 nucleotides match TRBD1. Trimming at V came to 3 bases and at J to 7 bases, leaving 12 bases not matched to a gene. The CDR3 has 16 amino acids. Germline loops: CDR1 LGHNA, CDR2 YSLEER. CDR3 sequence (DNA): TGCGCCAGCAGCCAGGGCCTAGGCCCAGGGGGTAATGAGCAGTTCTTC. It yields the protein CASSQGLGPGGNEQFF.

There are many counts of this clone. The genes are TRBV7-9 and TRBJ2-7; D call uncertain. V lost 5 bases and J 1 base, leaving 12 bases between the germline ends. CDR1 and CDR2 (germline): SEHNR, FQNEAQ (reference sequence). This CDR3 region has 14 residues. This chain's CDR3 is CASSPPSRSYEQYF. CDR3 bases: TGTGCCAGCAGCCCGCCTTCGAGATCCTACGAGCAGTACTTC.